What follows are 3 T cell receptor beta chains derived from one specimen sequenced in a study of T-cell memory formation after mild COVID-19. Using its own MiXCR run on the 5' RACE reads, TCRdb lists one record per CDR3 protein. The sample consists of approximately 300,000 distinct CDR3 sequences, around 19% of them appearing once. The sample taken for sequencing was PBMCs or a T cell subset sorted from them (not recorded which). These receptor sequences come from a man aged 18 to 30 who had mild COVID-19 (a few samples of this study predate the infection). Cell type and time point are not known.

This clonotype has at least ten counts. This rearrangement joins TRBV7-2 to TRBJ2-1, with TRBD2 identical over 13 bases. The CDR3 contains 16 residues. V shed 5 bases and J 10 bases; nucleotides not matched to a gene: 11. Germline V gene data show CDR1 as SGHTA and CDR2 as FQGNSA. The CDR3 DNA reads as TGTGCCAGCAGCGCCGACCGACTAGCGGGGGGAAGGGAGCAGTTCTTC. Protein: CASSADRLAGGREQFF.

The chain joins TRBV5-4 to TRBJ1-2; 8 nucleotides line up with TRBD1. Germline loops: CDR1 SGHNT, CDR2 YYREEE (reference sequence). The CDR3 covers 16 residues. V was pared by 2 bases and J by 6 bases, with 12 bases of the junction left unmatched. DNA of the CDR3: TGTGCCAGCAGCTTTCGGCAGGGGGCCACTCCGGATGGCTACACCTTC. Residues: CASSFRQGATPDGYTF. Looking up the rest from reference TRBV5-4 and TRBJ1-2 gives the full variable domain: ETGVTQSPTHLIKTRGQQVTLRCSSQSGHNTVSWYQQALGQGPQFIFQYYREEENGRGNFPPRFSGLQFPNYSSELNVNALELDDSALYLCASSFRQGATPDGYTFGSGTRLTVV.

This clonotype was counted only a few times. This chain uses TRBV11-2 with TRBJ2-5; D possibly corresponds to TRBD1 (6 bases). Germline CDR1 reads SGHAT; CDR2 reads FQNNGV. Trimming took off 4 bases at V and 4 bases at J, with 7 bases between the two ends. This CDR3 has 12 residues. The CDR3 coding sequence is TGTGCCAGCAGCTCGGACAGAGAGACCCAGTACTTC. Translated, it gives CASSSDRETQYF. Complete variable domain (other parts from reference TRBV11-2 and TRBJ2-5): EAGVAQSPRYKIIEKRQSVAFWCNPISGHATLYWYQQILGQGPKLLIQFQNNGVVDDSQLPKDRFSAERLKGVDSTLKIQPAKLEDSAVYLCASSSDRETQYFGPGTRLLVL.